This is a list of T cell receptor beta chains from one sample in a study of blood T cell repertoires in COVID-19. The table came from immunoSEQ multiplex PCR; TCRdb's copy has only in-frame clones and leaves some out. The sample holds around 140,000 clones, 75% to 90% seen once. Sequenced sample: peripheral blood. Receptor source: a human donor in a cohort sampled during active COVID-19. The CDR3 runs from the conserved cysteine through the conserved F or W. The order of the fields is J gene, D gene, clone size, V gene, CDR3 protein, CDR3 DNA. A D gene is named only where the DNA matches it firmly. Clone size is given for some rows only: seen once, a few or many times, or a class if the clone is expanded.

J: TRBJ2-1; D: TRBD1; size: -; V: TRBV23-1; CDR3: CASSPDRDEQFF; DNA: TGCGCCAGCAGCCCGGACAGGGATGAGCAGTTCTTC
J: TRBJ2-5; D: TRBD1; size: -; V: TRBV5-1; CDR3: CASGTERQETQYF; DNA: TGCGCCAGCGGGACAGAACGACAAGAGACCCAGTACTTC
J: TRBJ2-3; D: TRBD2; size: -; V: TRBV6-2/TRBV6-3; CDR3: CASSSPSGGRYTQYF; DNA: TGTGCCAGCAGTTCACCTAGCGGGGGGAGATATACGCAGTATTTT
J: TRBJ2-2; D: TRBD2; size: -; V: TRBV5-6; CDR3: CASSHRVAGSGELFF; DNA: TGTGCCAGCAGCCACAGAGTAGCGGGGAGCGGGGAGCTGTTTTTT
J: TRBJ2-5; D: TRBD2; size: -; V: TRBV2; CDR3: CASSGTLAAETQYF; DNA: TGTGCCAGCAGTGGGACCCTAGCGGCAGAGACCCAGTACTTC
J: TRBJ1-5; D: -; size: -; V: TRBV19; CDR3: CASTLDNSNQPQHF; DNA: TGTGCCAGTACTTTAGACAATAGCAATCAGCCCCAGCATTTT
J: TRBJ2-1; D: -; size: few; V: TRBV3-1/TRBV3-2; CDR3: CASSQEDRPAGNEQFF; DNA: TGTGCCAGCAGCCAAGAAGATAGACCAGCGGGCAATGAGCAGTTCTTC
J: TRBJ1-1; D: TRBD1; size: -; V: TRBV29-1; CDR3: CSVETGSVTEAFF; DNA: TGCAGCGTTGAGACAGGGTCGGTCACTGAAGCTTTCTTT
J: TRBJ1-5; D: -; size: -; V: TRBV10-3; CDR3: CAISLDSNQPQHF; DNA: TGTGCCATCAGTCTAGACAGCAATCAGCCCCAGCATTTT
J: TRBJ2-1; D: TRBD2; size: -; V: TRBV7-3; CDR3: CASSLMTSGGEQFF; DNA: TGTGCCAGCAGCTTAATGACTAGCGGGGGTGAGCAGTTCTTC
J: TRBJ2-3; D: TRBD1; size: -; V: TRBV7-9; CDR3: CASSQGQGGPDTQYF; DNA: TGTGCCAGCAGTCAGGGACAGGGGGGGCCAGATACGCAGTATTTT
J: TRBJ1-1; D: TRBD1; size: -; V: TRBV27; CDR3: CASSPLGGGHTEAFF; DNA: TGTGCCAGCAGCCCCTTAGGGGGCGGACACACTGAAGCTTTCTTT
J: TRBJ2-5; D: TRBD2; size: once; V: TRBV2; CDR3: CATRLAGAETQYF; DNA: TGTGCCACACGACTAGCGGGGGCAGAGACCCAGTACTTC
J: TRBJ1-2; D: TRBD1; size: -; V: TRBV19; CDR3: CASSIESRGTYYGYTF; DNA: TGTGCCAGTAGTATAGAGAGCAGGGGGACCTACTATGGCTACACCTTT
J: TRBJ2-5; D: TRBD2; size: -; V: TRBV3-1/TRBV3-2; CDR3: CASSPELAGGLRETQYF; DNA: TGTGCCAGCAGCCCCGAACTAGCGGGGGGGCTGCGGGAGACCCAGTACTTC
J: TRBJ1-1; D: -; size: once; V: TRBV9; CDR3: CASSVDSRGGTEAFF; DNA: TGTGCCAGCAGCGTAGATTCGCGGGGAGGCACTGAAGCTTTCTTT
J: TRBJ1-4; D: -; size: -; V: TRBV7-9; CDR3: CASSPGEKLFF; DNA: TGTGCCAGCAGCCCCGGGGAAAAACTGTTTTTT
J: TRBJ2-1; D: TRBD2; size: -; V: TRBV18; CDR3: CASSPLAGERGEQFF; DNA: TGTGCCAGCTCGCCACTAGCGGGAGAAAGGGGTGAGCAGTTCTTC
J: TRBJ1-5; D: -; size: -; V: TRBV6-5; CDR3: CASRQGVGSAQPQHF; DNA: TGTGCCAGCAGACAGGGAGTAGGGAGTGCGCAGCCCCAGCATTTT
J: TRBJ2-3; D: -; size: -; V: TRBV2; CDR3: CASSETEGTDTQYF; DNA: TGTGCCAGCAGTGAAACCGAGGGAACAGATACGCAGTATTTT
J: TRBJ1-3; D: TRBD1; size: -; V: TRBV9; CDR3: CASSASGTGFGGNTIYF; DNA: TGTGCCAGCAGCGCCTCCGGGACAGGGTTCGGTGGAAACACCATATATTTT
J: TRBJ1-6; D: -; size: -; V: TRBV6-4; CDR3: CASSAPEGRLPYNSPLHF; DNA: TGTGCCAGCAGTGCTCCTGAGGGCCGGCTCCCCTATAATTCACCCCTCCACTTT
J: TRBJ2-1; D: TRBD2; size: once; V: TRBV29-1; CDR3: CSVKGRLAIYNEQFF; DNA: TGCAGCGTGAAAGGACGACTAGCGATCTACAATGAGCAGTTCTTC
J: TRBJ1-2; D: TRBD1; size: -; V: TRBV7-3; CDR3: CASGRGGAERGGYTF; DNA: TGTGCCAGCGGAAGAGGGGGCGCAGAAAGAGGCGGCTACACCTTC
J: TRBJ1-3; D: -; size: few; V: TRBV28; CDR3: CASISGAGNTIYF; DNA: TGTGCCAGCATTTCGGGGGCTGGAAACACCATATATTTT
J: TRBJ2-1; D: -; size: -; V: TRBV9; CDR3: CASSVEGGGEDGKNEQFF; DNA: TGTGCCAGCAGCGTAGAGGGAGGGGGGGAGGATGGTAAGAATGAGCAGTTCTTC
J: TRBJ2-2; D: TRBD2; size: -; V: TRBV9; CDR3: CASSVAGRTSGMNTGELFF; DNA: TGTGCCAGCAGCGTAGCTGGGAGGACTAGCGGGATGAACACCGGGGAGCTGTTTTTT
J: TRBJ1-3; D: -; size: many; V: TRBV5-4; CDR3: CASSWSQTGNTIYF; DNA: TGTGCCAGCAGCTGGAGCCAGACTGGAAACACCATATATTTT
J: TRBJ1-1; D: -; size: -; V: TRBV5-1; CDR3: CASSLERQSGTEAFF; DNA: TGCGCCAGCAGCTTGGAGAGGCAGAGCGGCACTGAAGCTTTCTTT
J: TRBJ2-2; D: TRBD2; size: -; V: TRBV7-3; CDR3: CASSFNSVTSGGPTGELFF; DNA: TGTGCCAGCAGCTTCAATTCCGTCACTAGCGGGGGGCCCACCGGGGAGCTGTTTTTT
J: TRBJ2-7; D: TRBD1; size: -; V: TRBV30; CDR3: CAFDRDSHEQYF; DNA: TGTGCCTTTGATAGGGACAGTCACGAGCAGTACTTC
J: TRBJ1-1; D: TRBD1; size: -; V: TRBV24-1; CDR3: CATSDLTGALLVAEAFF; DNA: TGTGCCACCAGTGATCTGACAGGGGCCCTACTGGTCGCTGAAGCTTTCTTT
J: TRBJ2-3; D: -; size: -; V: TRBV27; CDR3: CASSLKAYGQDTQYF; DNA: TGTGCCAGCAGCCTTAAGGCTTATGGACAGGATACGCAGTATTTT
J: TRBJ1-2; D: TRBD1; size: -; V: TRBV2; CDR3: CASRQRGQGVYGYTF; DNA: TGTGCCAGCAGACAGAGAGGACAGGGGGTCTATGGCTACACCTTC
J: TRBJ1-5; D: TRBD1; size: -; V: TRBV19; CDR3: CASSQTGSEGTQHF; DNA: TGTGCCAGTAGCCAGACAGGGAGCGAAGGGACCCAGCATTTT